This T cell receptor (beta chain) was found in a study of cytomegalovirus exposure and HLA in healthy donors. Overall study findings and caveats: Researchers reported in a later analysis that a missense DCLRE1C variant was tied to TCR beta V- and J-gene trimming. It was in a later analysis that TCR association rates were seen to vary by HLA locus, highest for DRB1 and lowest for HLA-C. HLA alleles were associated with fewer than 20,000 TCR beta sequences in a later analysis at 0.05 false discovery rate.

To note about this clone: Its antigen remains unknown. Other DNA sequences in the same sample also yield this CDR3.

PCR employed 60 Vbeta and 13 Jbeta primers. Per the authors' pipeline: Roughly 9.9 million shared chains were among the roughly 80 million unique TCR beta chains that a later analysis counted. Profiling relied on immunoSEQ multiplex PCR, and the TCRdb table lists in-frame clones only, not all of them. D and trimming come from the DNA, and the V and J calls and clone size come from that table. Of about 94,000 clones listed, roughly three fifths are singletons. Trimming cost V 5 bases and J 0 bases; bases outside gene matches: 11. Per germline, CDR1 LNHDA and CDR2 SQIVND (reference sequence). The length of the CDR3 is 18 residues.

The V gene is TRBV19, the J gene TRBJ2-7, with 12 bases identical to TRBD2. The sample was PBMCs. This TCR came from a man under 40 in good health and CMV-seronegative. CDR3 sequence reads: CASSLKTSGSYASYEQYF. CDR3 bases: TGTGCCAGTAGTCTAAAGACTAGCGGGAGTTATGCCTCCTACGAGCAGTACTTC.